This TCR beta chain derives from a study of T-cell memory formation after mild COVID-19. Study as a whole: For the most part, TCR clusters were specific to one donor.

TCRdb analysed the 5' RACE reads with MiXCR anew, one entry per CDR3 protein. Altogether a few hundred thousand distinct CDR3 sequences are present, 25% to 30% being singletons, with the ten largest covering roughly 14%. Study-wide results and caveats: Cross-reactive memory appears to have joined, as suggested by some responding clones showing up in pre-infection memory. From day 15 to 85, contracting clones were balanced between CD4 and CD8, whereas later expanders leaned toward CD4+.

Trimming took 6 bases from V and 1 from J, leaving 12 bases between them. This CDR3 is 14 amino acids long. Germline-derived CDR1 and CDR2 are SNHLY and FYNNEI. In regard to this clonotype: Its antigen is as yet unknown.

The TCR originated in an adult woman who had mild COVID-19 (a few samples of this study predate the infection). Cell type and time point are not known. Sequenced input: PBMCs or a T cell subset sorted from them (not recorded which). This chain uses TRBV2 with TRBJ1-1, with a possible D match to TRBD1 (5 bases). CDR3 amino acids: CASSSRVPNTEAFF. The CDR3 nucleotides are TGTGCCAGCAGCTCCAGGGTCCCGAACACTGAAGCTTTCTTT.